The 32 T cell receptor beta chains below were found in one sample sequenced in a study of a mutant IDH1 vaccine in newly diagnosed glioma. Time point denoted: week 23, last vaccination. Vaccine doses each comprised 300 ug of mutant IDH1 20-mer peptide, with topical imiquimod. Their antigens are not known. The assay was immunoSEQ multiplex PCR, and TCRdb's table has in-frame clones only and misses some. The data contain under 45,000 clones, less than 95% of them singletons. The sample consisted of PBMCs, taken from a glioma patient whose treatment included an IDH1 peptide vaccine. The receptors stem from a man in his forties or fifties with glioma.

This rearrangement joins TRBV15 to TRBJ2-3, with D possibly matching TRBD1 (6 bases). Germline V gene lookup returns CDR1 LNHNV and CDR2 YYDKDF (reference sequence). Trimming left V 3 bases short and J 6 bases short, with 13 bases between. The CDR3 consists of 14 residues. CDR3 nucleotides: TGTGCCACCAGCAGGACAGGCGGTGGGGATACGCAGTATTTT. As protein: CATSRTGGGDTQYF. Combining the CDR3 with reference TRBV15 and TRBJ2-3 gives the whole variable domain DAMVIQNPRYQVTQFGKPVTLSCSQTLNHNVMYWYQQKSSQAPKLLFHYYDKDFNNEADTPDNFQSRRPNTSFCFLDIRSPGLGDTAMYLCATSRTGGGDTQYFGPGTRLTVL.

The rearrangement links TRBV9 to TRBJ2-7; D may be TRBD1 (6 bases). V was clipped by 4 bases and J by 0 bases, with 11 bases between them. From germline, CDR1 is SGDLS and CDR2 YYNGEE. This CDR3 spans 14 amino acids. CDR3 nucleotides: TGTGCCAGCAGCCCTGGGGGCAGCTCCTACGAGCAGTACTTC. This translates into CASSPGGSSYEQYF.

This sequence joins TRBV5-6 and TRBJ2-1; D possibly corresponds to TRBD1 (5 bases). This CDR3 contains 16 residues. The germline V gene has CDR1 SGHDT and CDR2 YYEEEE. V lost 3 bases to trimming and J lost 6 bases, with 19 bases between them. In DNA form, the CDR3 reads TGTGCCAGCAGCTGGTCGCAACTCAGGGTGGGCAATGAGCAGTTCTTC. This sequence encodes CASSWSQLRVGNEQFF.

The genes are TRBV28 and TRBJ1-2; D is ambiguous. Trimming removed 7 bases at V and 1 base at J, with 10 bases between. Germline CDR1 and CDR2: MDHEN and SYDVKM. CDR3 length: 13 amino acids. The CDR3 region is CASMKGVNYGYTF. CDR3 coding DNA: TGTGCCAGCATGAAGGGAGTTAACTATGGCTACACCTTC.

This clone showed up just once. In nucleotides, the CDR3 is TGTGCCAGCAGTTACCGAACGCAGATGAACACTGAAGCTTTCTTT. Its translation is CASSYRTQMNTEAFF. V usage is TRBV28 and J usage is TRBJ1-1, with D uncertain. The V end was cut by 4 bases, the J end by 0 bases, with 12 bases between. The CDR3 length is 15 residues. Per the germline V gene, CDR1 is MDHEN and CDR2 is SYDVKM.

This chain links TRBV27 with TRBJ2-2; 9 positions agree with TRBD1. The CDR3 is 15 residues long. Germline CDR1 reads MNHEY; CDR2 reads SMNVEV (reference sequence). After removal of 5 bases from V and 6 bases from J, the junction contained 7 bases not matched to a gene. The CDR3 loop reads CASSRPGQGSGELFF. CDR3 coding DNA: TGTGCCAGCAGTAGACCGGGACAGGGATCCGGGGAGCTGTTTTTT.

The chain is built from TRBV7-9 and TRBJ1-5, with D possibly matching TRBD1 (6 bases). V lost 1 base and J lost 5, with 12 bases in between. Per the germline V gene, CDR1 is SEHNR and CDR2 is FQNEAQ (reference sequence). The CDR3 loop spans 15 amino acids. The CDR3 loop reads CASSLGTGNHQPQHF. In DNA form, the CDR3 reads TGTGCCAGCAGCTTAGGAACAGGGAACCATCAGCCCCAGCATTTT.

The chain employs TRBV7-9 and TRBJ1-1; D remains unclear. Germline V gene data show CDR1 as SEHNR and CDR2 as FQNEAQ (reference sequence). V lost 5 bases and J lost 7, with 17 bases in between. The CDR3 has 14 residues. CDR3 residues: CASSPQSYRGEAFF. The CDR3 DNA reads as TGTGCCAGCAGCCCCCAGTCTTACCGGGGTGAAGCTTTCTTT.

V gene TRBV10-3 combines with J gene TRBJ1-1, with D possibly being TRBD1 (5 bases). The CDR3 spans 16 residues. Germline values: CDR1 ENHRY, CDR2 SYGVKD. V was clipped by 6 bases and J by 6 bases, with 23 bases between them. The CDR3, as DNA: TGTGCCATCAGATTGATTCTACCGGGACCCCAATCTGAAGCTTTCTTT. Encoded protein: CAIRLILPGPQSEAFF.

In this sample, this clone turned up once. The chain uses TRBV30 and TRBJ2-2, with TRBD2 identical over 13 bases. Germline CDR1 GTSNPN, CDR2 SVGIG (reference sequence). The CDR3 sequence is 16 residues long. The junction had 3 bases not matched to a gene; V was cut back by 4 bases and J by 1 base. The CDR3 DNA sequence: TGTGCCTGGAAAACTAGCGGGGGGGGGAACACCGGGGAGCTGTTTTTT. It codes for CAWKTSGGGNTGELFF.

V is TRBV14 and J is TRBJ1-1, with 10 bases identical to TRBD1. V shed 2 bases, J shed 5 bases, and the junction held 8 bases outside the gene matches. Germline values: CDR1 SGHDN, CDR2 FVKESK. The CDR3 is made up of 16 amino acids. CDR3 residues: CASSQYVTGGRTEAFF. The CDR3 DNA follows: TGTGCCAGCAGCCAATATGTGACAGGGGGCCGAACTGAAGCTTTCTTT.

The chain employs TRBV2 and TRBJ2-2, with D uncertain. V was clipped by 3 bases and J by 0 bases, with 20 bases between them. The CDR3 totals 19 residues. Germline V gene lookup returns CDR1 SNHLY and CDR2 FYNNEI. CDR3 bases: TGTGCCAGCAGTGAGCCCAGACGTTCCTCATCTCCGAACACCGGGGAGCTGTTTTTT. Amino acid sequence: CASSEPRRSSSPNTGELFF.

V and J are TRBV19 and TRBJ2-4; D might be TRBD1 or TRBD2, each matching 5 bases. CDR1 LNHDA and CDR2 SQIVND come from the germline V gene (reference sequence). V lost 1 base and J lost 1, with 17 bases in between. The CDR3 spans 18 residues. CDR3 DNA sequence: TGTGCCAGTAGTATAGGGTATCGGGGCAGGAGCGCCAAAAACATTCAGTACTTC. It codes for CASSIGYRGRSAKNIQYF.

The chain joins TRBV7-2 to TRBJ2-7; 9 bases agree with TRBD1. CDR3 length equals 13 residues. Losses at the gene ends were 4 bases for V and 7 bases for J; bases not matched to a gene: 5. CDR1 and CDR2 from the germline V gene are SGHTA and FQGNSA. The CDR3 region has the DNA TGTGCCAGCAGCTCCTGGACAGGGGAAGAGCAGTACTTC. Its translation: CASSSWTGEEQYF. Using reference TRBV7-2 and TRBJ2-7 for the parts outside the CDR3, the full variable domain is GAGVSQSPSNKVTEKGKDVELRCDPISGHTALYWYRQSLGQGLEFLIYFQGNSAPDKSGLPSDRFSAERTGGSVSTLTIQRTQQEDSAVYLCASSSWTGEEQYFGPGTRLTVT.

This chain links TRBV5-5 with TRBJ1-1; no clear D gene. Germline loops: CDR1 SGHKS, CDR2 YYEKEE (reference sequence). V lost 0 bases and J lost 11, with 11 bases in between. This CDR3 is 12 amino acids long. CDR3 sequence reads: CASSLARLGAFF. The CDR3 DNA reads as TGTGCCAGCAGCTTGGCCAGGCTCGGGGCTTTCTTT.

The V and J genes are TRBV4-2 and TRBJ2-5; TRBD1 aligns across 11 bases. The J call may be faulty, since TRBJ2-7 better matches the DNA end. Germline lookup yields CDR1 LGHNA and CDR2 YNFKEQ. The CDR3 covers 16 residues. CDR3 in DNA: TGTGCCAGCAGCCAAGGGACAGGGACAGGGGGCTACGAGCAGTACTTC. As protein: CASSQGTGTGGYEQYF.

This clone was observed once. The chain carries TRBV6-1 and TRBJ2-1, with D tentatively TRBD1 (5 bases). The CDR3 loop spans 14 amino acids. Germline CDR1 and CDR2: MNHNS and SASEGT. Trimming took off 4 bases at V and 5 bases at J, with 12 bases between the two ends. DNA for the CDR3: TGTGCCAGCAGTGTTCAGGGTCCCCACAATGAGCAGTTCTTC. Protein: CASSVQGPHNEQFF.

The chain carries TRBV7-8 and TRBJ2-7; TRBD1 aligns across 8 bases. This CDR3 is 13 amino acids long. Germline V gene lookup returns CDR1 SGHVS and CDR2 FQNEAQ. V lost 5 bases to trimming and J lost 2 bases; unmatched junction nucleotides: 2. CDR3 DNA sequence: TGTGCCAGCAGCCCGGACAGGGCCTACGAGCAGTACTTC. Protein product: CASSPDRAYEQYF.

The V and J genes are TRBV5-1 and TRBJ1-1; TRBD1 matches at 10 bases. Trimming at V came to 3 bases and at J to 3 bases, leaving 2 bases not matched to a gene. This CDR3 spans 14 amino acids. Germline loops: CDR1 SGHRS, CDR2 YFSETQ. This CDR3 is CASSWTGGYTEAFF. CDR3 in DNA: TGCGCCAGCAGCTGGACAGGGGGGTACACTGAAGCTTTCTTT.

The V gene is TRBV5-1, the J gene TRBJ1-5, with a possible D match to TRBD1 (5 bases). Trimming removed 0 bases from V and 7 bases from J, with 14 bases in between. The CDR3 totals 15 residues. CDR1 SGHRS and CDR2 YFSETQ come from the germline V gene. Here the CDR3 reads CASSLVSGRGQPQHF. In nucleotides, the CDR3 is TGCGCCAGCAGCTTGGTGTCAGGGAGAGGCCAGCCCCAGCATTTT.

V usage is TRBV7-9 and J usage is TRBJ2-1; D is possibly TRBD2 (6 bases). Trimming removed 5 bases at V and 7 bases at J, with 24 bases between. The CDR3 sequence is 17 residues long. Germline V CDR1 and CDR2: SEHNR, FQNEAQ (reference sequence). CDR3 region: CASSPSVAAVVGNEQFF. CDR3 nucleotides: TGTGCCAGCAGCCCCAGTGTAGCGGCCGTAGTGGGGAATGAGCAGTTCTTC.

The V gene is TRBV4-1, the J gene TRBJ2-5; TRBD2 agrees at 13 bases. Germline loops: CDR1 MGHRA, CDR2 YSYEKL. The CDR3 has 16 amino acids. The V segment lost 3 bases and the J segment 1 base; nucleotides outside the gene matches: 2. This CDR3 is CASSHRLAGGQETQYF. CDR3 DNA sequence: TGCGCCAGCAGCCATCGACTAGCGGGGGGCCAAGAGACCCAGTACTTC.

This clone was seen a handful of times. V usage is TRBV29-1 and J usage is TRBJ1-2; D gene ambiguous. Per germline, CDR1 SQVTM and CDR2 ANQGSEA. Trimming stripped 2 bases from V and 2 bases from J, with 9 bases between. The CDR3 has 13 residues. CDR3 DNA sequence: TGCAGCGTTGAACAGACTCGGAACTATGGCTACACCTTC. Translation gives CSVEQTRNYGYTF. Supplemented by reference TRBV29-1 and TRBJ1-2, the full variable domain reads SAVISQKPSRDICQRGTSLTIQCQVDSQVTMMFWYRQQPGQSLTLIATANQGSEATYESGFVIDKFPISRPNLTFSTLTVSNMSPEDSSIYLCSVEQTRNYGYTFGSGTRLTVV.

The chain links TRBV4-2 to TRBJ1-2, with TRBD1 matching over 9 bases. The CDR3 extends over 16 amino acids. Germline trimming cut 4 bases from V and 3 bases from J; bases unmatched to any gene: 9. The germline V gene encodes CDR1 LGHNA and CDR2 YNFKEQ. CDR3 nucleotides: TGTGCCAGCAGCCGACGAACAGGGGGCGGAGACTATGGCTACACCTTC. Protein product: CASSRRTGGGDYGYTF.

This chain joins TRBV6-1 and TRBJ1-2; a weak D match, TRBD1 (6 bases). Per the germline V gene, CDR1 is MNHNS and CDR2 is SASEGT. The length of the CDR3 is 14 residues. V shed 6 bases and J shed 0 bases, with 11 bases lying between them. The CDR3 sequence: CASSRQDANYGYTF. In DNA form, the CDR3 reads TGTGCCAGCAGCCGACAGGACGCTAACTATGGCTACACCTTC.

The CDR3 spells CASSYSGTNTGELFF. CDR3 DNA sequence: TGTGCCAGCAGTTACTCAGGGACAAACACCGGGGAGCTGTTTTTT. V gene TRBV6-6 combines with J gene TRBJ2-2; a weak D match, TRBD1 (6 bases). The CDR3 consists of 15 residues. The V end lost 0 bases, the J end lost 2 bases, and 7 bases lay between the germline ends. Looked up from germline, CDR1 is MNHNY and CDR2 is SVGAGI (reference sequence).

The genes are TRBV11-3 and TRBJ2-7; D unclear. With 3 bases removed from V and 5 bases from J, the gap between germline ends came to 11 bases. The V gene's germline CDR1 is SGHNT and CDR2 YENEEA. There are 13 residues in the CDR3. CDR3 residues: CASSFLFGDEQYF. The CDR3 coding sequence is TGTGCCAGCAGCTTCCTTTTTGGGGACGAGCAGTACTTC.

This sequence joins TRBV19 and TRBJ1-1; D possibly corresponds to TRBD1 (5 bases). Germline loops: CDR1 LNHDA, CDR2 SQIVND (reference sequence). The CDR3 contains 15 residues. The V gene lost 5 bases and the J gene lost 5 bases, with 18 bases spanning the gap. DNA for the CDR3: TGTGCCAGTAGTTCCCGGGACGGGAAGGGAACTGAAGCTTTCTTT. It translates to CASSSRDGKGTEAFF.

This chain connects TRBV14 to TRBJ2-1; a weak D match, TRBD1 (6 bases). The V end was cut by 5 bases, the J end by 7 bases, with 15 bases between. CDR3 size: 14 residues. Germline CDR1 reads SGHDN; CDR2 reads FVKESK. CDR3 sequence: CASSLHQGRNEQFF. CDR3 sequence (DNA): TGTGCCAGCAGCTTACACCAGGGGCGGAATGAGCAGTTCTTC. Looking up the rest from reference TRBV14 and TRBJ2-1 gives the full variable domain: EAGVTQFPSHSVIEKGQTVTLRCDPISGHDNLYWYRRVMGKEIKFLLHFVKESKQDESGMPNNRFLAERTGGTYSTLKVQPAELEDSGVYFCASSLHQGRNEQFFGPGTRLTVL.

The chain recombines TRBV6-5 with TRBJ1-1, with a weak D call TRBD1 (5 bases). Per the germline V gene, CDR1 is MNHEY and CDR2 is SVGAGI. The CDR3 runs to 14 residues. Trimming left V 6 bases short and J 1 base short, with 12 bases between. Written as DNA, the CDR3 is TGTGCCAGCAGCCTAGGGACGGGGAACACTGAAGCTTTCTTT. It specifies CASSLGTGNTEAFF.

This rearrangement joins TRBV7-9 to TRBJ2-7, with 8 bases matching TRBD2. The germline V gene has CDR1 SEHNR and CDR2 FQNEAQ (reference sequence). V trimming: 3 bases; J trimming: 3 bases; junction bases outside the gene matches: 7. This CDR3 is 15 amino acids long. The CDR3 sequence: CASSFRGSGNYEQYF. CDR3 nucleotides: TGTGCCAGCAGCTTTCGTGGTAGCGGGAACTACGAGCAGTACTTC. The full variable domain, rest sourced from reference TRBV7-9 and TRBJ2-7, is DTGVSQNPRHKITKRGQNVTFRCDPISEHNRLYWYRQTLGQGPEFLTYFQNEAQLEKSRLLSDRFSAERPKGSFSTLEIQRTEQGDSAMYLCASSFRGSGNYEQYFGPGTRLTVT.

In the case of this clone: Other DNA variants within this sample encode the same CDR3. The rearrangement joins TRBV7-9 to TRBJ1-1, with D hard to call. CDR1 is SEHNR and CDR2 is FQNEAQ in the germline V gene (reference sequence). V was pared by 1 base and J by 5 bases, with 8 bases between. CDR3 length: 13 amino acids. CDR3 sequence reads: CASSLGGRTEAFF. The CDR3 DNA reads TGTGCCAGCAGCTTAGGCGGGCGGACTGAAGCTTTCTTT.